This T cell receptor beta chain was identified in a study of control samples from healthy donors and cancer patients. This clone turned up a few times. In germline, CDR1 is SGHNT, CDR2 YENEEA. The CDR3 contains 15 residues. V lost 4 bases, J lost 10 bases, and 10 bases stayed unmatched. Sequenced by immunoSEQ multiplex PCR; TCRdb stores in-frame clones only, minus some. This sample has about 110,000 clones, with 82% found just once. The receptor's source is a man aged 18 to 29 in good health. The V call is TRBV11-3, the J call TRBJ2-1, with TRBD2 matching 10 bases. The sample comprised blood. CDR3 protein: CASSSSKRGGREQFF. The CDR3 DNA is TGTGCCAGCAGCTCTAGCAAGCGGGGGGGCCGGGAGCAGTTCTTC.